These T cell receptor beta chains were read from a single sample in a study of T cells in Graves' hyperthyroidism and ophthalmopathy. TCRdb reprocessed the multiplex PCR reads with MiXCR, giving one entry per CDR3 protein. This sample has some 560,000 distinct CDR3 sequences, with 15% to 18% found just once. Material for sequencing was blood. Every receptor here comes from a woman between 25 and 40 years old with Graves' hyperthyroidism. Both conserved end residues are part of each CDR3. A D gene is named only where the DNA matches it firmly. Some rows mark clone size as missing; the rest say once, few, many or name a class of expanded clone.

v_gene,abundance,j_gene,d_gene,CDR3aa,CDR3nt
TRBV6-1,many,TRBJ2-7,-,CASSPGGVGYEQYF,TGTGCCAGCAGCCCTGGGGGCGTAGGGTACGAGCAGTACTTC
TRBV19,many,TRBJ1-1,TRBD1,CASSIQGASGTEAFF,TGTGCCAGTAGTATCCAGGGGGCTTCGGGTACTGAAGCTTTCTTT
TRBV5-1,few,TRBJ1-3,-,CASSPNQVPGNTIYF,TGCGCCAGCAGCCCAAATCAGGTACCTGGAAACACCATATATTTT
TRBV5-1,many,TRBJ2-7,-,CASSLLRSPLYEQYF,TGCGCCAGCAGCTTGTTGCGGAGCCCCCTCTACGAGCAGTACTTC
TRBV10-3,-,TRBJ1-3,-,CAIMQTSGNTIYF,TGTGCCATCATGCAGACCTCTGGAAACACCATATATTTT
TRBV5-1,many,TRBJ2-7,TRBD2,CASSHLAGGPGEQYF,TGCGCCAGCAGCCATCTAGCGGGAGGGCCCGGCGAGCAGTACTTC
TRBV6-1,many,TRBJ2-3,TRBD1,CASRSDRGLTDTQYF,TGTGCCAGCAGGTCGGACAGGGGCCTCACAGATACGCAGTATTTT
TRBV28,-,TRBJ2-7,TRBD1,CASRVPSGQAGNEQYF,TGTGCCAGCAGGGTCCCTTCTGGACAGGCCGGCAACGAGCAGTACTTC
TRBV28,-,TRBJ2-2,TRBD2,CASTTGTIYGELFF,TGTGCCAGCACCACCGGGACTATCTACGGGGAGCTGTTTTTT
TRBV29-1,-,TRBJ1-1,-,CSVLRDNLNTEAFF,TGCAGCGTTTTGAGGGACAACCTGAACACTGAAGCTTTCTTT
TRBV29-1,many,TRBJ2-3,TRBD1,CSVEYRGWDADTQYF,TGCAGCGTTGAATACAGGGGGTGGGACGCAGATACGCAGTATTTT
TRBV7-2,many,TRBJ2-3,TRBD2,CASSLWGEGTDTQYF,TGTGCCAGCAGCTTGTGGGGGGAGGGGACAGATACGCAGTATTTT
TRBV6-1,many,TRBJ2-1,TRBD2,CASGVSGSSYNEQFF,TGTGCCAGCGGGGTTAGCGGGAGCTCCTACAATGAGCAGTTCTTC
TRBV2,many,TRBJ2-3,TRBD2,CASSETSGRANTQYF,TGTGCCAGCAGTGAGACTAGCGGGAGGGCAAATACGCAGTATTTT
TRBV18,many,TRBJ2-7,-,CASSPTPYEQYF,TGTGCCAGCTCACCAACTCCGTACGAGCAGTACTTC
TRBV6-4,few,TRBJ2-3,TRBD2,CASSAEAGGTDTQYF,TGTGCCAGCAGTGCCGAAGCGGGGGGGACAGATACGCAGTATTTT
TRBV29-1,few,TRBJ2-2,TRBD1,CSVEGTGSDTGELFF,TGCAGCGTTGAAGGGACAGGGTCCGACACCGGGGAGCTGTTTTTT
TRBV5-1,many,TRBJ2-3,TRBD1,CASSNRGVPDTQYF,TGCGCCAGCAGCAACAGGGGTGTTCCAGATACGCAGTATTTT
TRBV5-8,many,TRBJ2-7,-,CASSLGRNYAEGQYF,TGTGCCAGCAGCCTGGGACGGAACTACGCCGAGGGGCAGTACTTC
TRBV7-2,many,TRBJ1-2,-,CASSVNRDPSRGYTF,TGTGCCAGCAGCGTTAACCGGGACCCCTCCAGGGGCTACACCTTC
TRBV27,few,TRBJ2-3,TRBD2,CASSFRLAGVEGDTQYF,TGTGCCAGCAGTTTTCGCCTAGCGGGGGTAGAGGGAGATACGCAGTATTTT
TRBV5-6,-,TRBJ1-6,-,CASSLVEMGSPLHF,TGTGCCAGCAGCTTGGTGGAGATGGGCTCACCCCTCCACTTT
TRBV6-1,many,TRBJ1-1,TRBD1,CASSLYDRGNTEAFF,TGTGCCAGCAGTCTTTACGACAGGGGGAACACTGAAGCTTTCTTT
TRBV28,many,TRBJ2-3,TRBD1,CASRPKLPGQGEDTQYF,TGTGCCAGCAGACCGAAATTACCGGGACAGGGCGAGGATACGCAGTATTTT
TRBV12-5,many,TRBJ2-7,TRBD2,CASGLAPLTSGVYEQYF,TGTGCTAGTGGTTTGGCCCCCCTGACTAGCGGAGTCTACGAGCAGTACTTC
TRBV29-1,-,TRBJ2-7,-,CSVDRSGEQYF,TGCAGCGTTGATAGATCGGGGGAGCAGTACTTC
TRBV4-1,-,TRBJ1-1,TRBD1,CASSQGGQGNGSFF,TGCGCCAGCAGCCAAGGGGGACAGGGCAACGGATCTTTCTTT
TRBV25-1,few,TRBJ2-7,TRBD1,CASTPTGVVDEQYF,TGTGCCAGCACCCCAACAGGGGTTGTCGACGAGCAGTACTTC
TRBV9,few,TRBJ2-7,-,CASSVASLSYEQYF,TGTGCCAGCAGCGTAGCCTCACTGAGCTACGAGCAGTACTTC
TRBV6-2/TRBV6-3,few,TRBJ2-7,TRBD2,CASSYYYQRDYEQYF,TGTGCCAGCAGTTACTACTACCAGCGGGACTACGAGCAGTACTTC
TRBV20-1,many,TRBJ2-7,TRBD1,CSAGTDYHFSYEQYF,TGCAGTGCCGGGACAGACTACCATTTCTCCTACGAGCAGTACTTC
TRBV4-1,-,TRBJ2-1,TRBD1,CASSQPGGEQFF,TGCGCCAGCAGCCAGCCAGGGGGCGAGCAGTTCTTC
TRBV5-6,few,TRBJ2-7,-,CASSPPEQVFSEQYF,TGTGCCAGCAGCCCCCCAGAGCAGGTTTTCTCCGAGCAGTACTTC
TRBV2,many,TRBJ2-7,-,CASHRSQGVDEQYF,TGTGCCAGCCATCGTAGTCAGGGTGTCGACGAGCAGTACTTC
TRBV19,few,TRBJ1-2,-,CASSMDSANYGYTF,TGTGCCAGTAGTATGGACAGCGCTAACTATGGCTACACCTTC
TRBV19,few,TRBJ2-2,TRBD1,CASSTGQGFSSTGELFF,TGTGCCAGTAGTACGGGACAGGGCTTCTCAAGCACCGGGGAGCTGTTTTTT
TRBV6-2/TRBV6-3,many,TRBJ2-5,TRBD2,CASSYSRLAGAETQYF,TGTGCCAGCAGTTACTCGAGACTAGCGGGAGCAGAGACCCAGTACTTC
TRBV30,few,TRBJ1-3,-,CAWSGKAGNTIYF,TGTGCCTGGAGTGGCAAGGCTGGAAACACCATATATTTT
TRBV6-5,many,TRBJ2-7,TRBD2,CASSYSSGLAGLDEQYF,TGTGCCAGCAGTTACTCATCGGGACTAGCGGGACTCGACGAGCAGTACTTC
TRBV20-1,few,TRBJ1-2,-,CSARPGGGYTF,TGCAGTGCTAGACCGGGGGGTGGCTACACCTTC
TRBV5-1,-,TRBJ2-5,TRBD2,CASSRAAGGETQYF,TGCGCCAGCAGCCGGGCAGCGGGAGGAGAGACCCAGTACTTC
TRBV29-1,many,TRBJ2-7,TRBD2,CSAFSGRVNYEQYF,TGCAGCGCATTCAGCGGGAGGGTAAACTACGAGCAGTACTTC
TRBV12-3/TRBV12-4,many,TRBJ2-5,-,CASSFAGPTETQYF,TGTGCCAGCAGTTTTGCGGGACCTACGGAGACCCAGTACTTC
TRBV28,many,TRBJ1-2,-,CASSLVTGYGYTF,TGTGCCAGCAGTCTCGTGACAGGATATGGCTACACCTTC
TRBV5-1,many,TRBJ2-7,TRBD2,CASSSTAGSYEQYF,TGCGCCAGCAGCTCCACAGCGGGATCCTACGAGCAGTACTTC
TRBV5-1,few,TRBJ2-3,-,CASSSAELTDTQYF,TGCGCCAGCAGCTCAGCGGAACTCACAGATACGCAGTATTTT
TRBV5-6,-,TRBJ1-6,-,CASRTGGRANSPLHF,TGTGCCAGCAGGACTGGAGGACGAGCAAATTCACCCCTCCACTTT
TRBV28,many,TRBJ2-3,TRBD2,CASSIETGLAGVSTDTQYF,TGTGCCAGCAGTATTGAGACGGGACTAGCGGGAGTAAGCACAGATACGCAGTATTTT
TRBV5-1,many,TRBJ1-2,TRBD1,CASSLEGGSSGYTF,TGCGCCAGCAGCTTGGAAGGGGGCTCTTCGGGCTACACCTTC